Each of the 10 T cell receptor beta chains below was sequenced from the same sample in a study of shared T cell receptors in the human thymus. TCRdb's table, derived via immunoSEQ multiplex PCR, lists solely in-frame clones and lacks some. The sample contains some 720,000 clones, roughly 90% of which appear only once. These same data were also listed under a study on human thymus T cells.

Sequenced: thymocytes. The receptor set was obtained from a boy less than two years old with a congenital heart defect.

V and J are TRBV5-4 and TRBJ2-7, with D tentatively TRBD1 (6 bases). The germline V gene encodes CDR1 SGHNT and CDR2 YYREEE (reference sequence). The CDR3 contains 15 residues. Trimming cost V 0 bases and J 0 bases, with 10 bases left between them. The CDR3 nucleotides read TGTGCCAGCAGCTTGGACAGGGTTAGCTCCTACGAGCAGTACTTC. Translated: CASSLDRVSSYEQYF. The variable domain in full, with the rest retrieved from reference TRBV5-4 and TRBJ2-7, is ETGVTQSPTHLIKTRGQQVTLRCSSQSGHNTVSWYQQALGQGPQFIFQYYREEENGRGNFPPRFSGLQFPNYSSELNVNALELDDSALYLCASSLDRVSSYEQYFGPGTRLTVT.

V usage is TRBV5-8 and J usage is TRBJ2-1; maybe TRBD2 (5 bases). Between the trimmed V and J ends, which lost 3 bases and 9 bases, there was a span of 7 bases. Germline assignment: CDR1 SGHTS and CDR2 YDEGEE. The CDR3 has 11 amino acids. The CDR3 is CASSWRREQFF. CDR3 DNA: TGTGCCAGCAGCTGGAGGCGTGAGCAGTTCTTC.

The genes are TRBV28 and TRBJ2-7; 7 bases are shared with TRBD2. Germline V gives CDR1 MDHEN, CDR2 SYDVKM. CDR3 length: 16 amino acids. V gave up 1 base and J gave up 4 bases; unmatched junction bases: 10. CDR3 in amino acids: CASSLLGLGSSYEQYF. The CDR3, as DNA: TGTGCCAGCAGTTTATTAGGACTAGGCTCTTCATACGAGCAGTACTTC.

J is TRBJ2-1 and V is TRBV7-9; 8 bases match TRBD2. The CDR3 consists of 17 residues. CDR1 SEHNR and CDR2 FQNEAQ come from the germline V gene (reference sequence). J lost 1 base, V lost 2 bases, and 7 bases had no gene match. DNA of the CDR3: TGTGCCAGCAGCTTATCGTTACTAGCGGAGTCCTACAATGAGCAGTTCTTC. Residues: CASSLSLLAESYNEQFF. The whole variable domain, remainder taken from reference TRBV7-9 and TRBJ2-1, is DTGVSQNPRHKITKRGQNVTFRCDPISEHNRLYWYRQTLGQGPEFLTYFQNEAQLEKSRLLSDRFSAERPKGSFSTLEIQRTEQGDSAMYLCASSLSLLAESYNEQFFGPGTRLTVL.

This chain uses TRBV15 with TRBJ2-1; 7 nucleotides agree with TRBD2. This CDR3 spans 14 amino acids. J gave up 5 bases and V 5 bases, and 6 bases lay outside the gene matches. CDR1 is LNHNV, CDR2 YYDKDF, per germline (reference sequence). This CDR3 is CATSREASNNEQFF. The CDR3 DNA follows: TGTGCCACCAGCCGGGAGGCCAGTAACAATGAGCAGTTCTTC.

V and J are TRBV6-1 and TRBJ2-3; TRBD1 might be the D (5 bases). The V end lost 11 bases, the J end lost 2 bases, and 14 bases lay between the germline ends. This CDR3 region has 13 residues. The V gene's germline CDR1 is MNHNS and CDR2 SASEGT. This chain's CDR3 is CAGQPRATDTQYF. The CDR3 DNA reads as TGTGCCGGGCAGCCCAGGGCCACAGATACGCAGTATTTT.

The V call is TRBV29-1, the J call TRBJ1-1; possibly TRBD1 for D (6 bases). The V gene's germline CDR1 is SQVTM and CDR2 ANQGSEA. The CDR3 has 12 residues. Trimming cost V 4 bases and J 4 bases, with 10 bases left between them. The CDR3 reads CSVGTAVTEAFF. As DNA, the CDR3 is TGCAGCGTTGGGACAGCAGTCACTGAAGCTTTCTTT.

The rearrangement joins TRBV25-1 to TRBJ1-4; 8 nucleotides align to TRBD1. This CDR3 has 17 amino acids. Germline V gene lookup returns CDR1 MGHDK and CDR2 SYGVNS. Trimming at V came to 0 bases and at J to 8 bases, leaving 11 bases not matched to a gene. The CDR3 is CASSEYPTGGPVEKLFF. The CDR3 DNA reads TGTGCCAGCAGTGAATATCCCACAGGGGGGCCTGTAGAAAAACTGTTTTTT.

The chain has TRBV14 and TRBJ2-7; the match to TRBD2 covers 9 bases. The V gene's germline CDR1 is SGHDN and CDR2 FVKESK. Losses at the gene ends were 4 bases for V and 3 bases for J; bases not matched to a gene: 10. The CDR3 sequence is 16 residues long. The CDR3 sequence is CASSPASGVRLYEQYF. The DNA for the CDR3 is TGTGCCAGCAGCCCAGCTAGCGGGGTCCGCCTCTACGAGCAGTACTTC.

This chain links TRBV2 with TRBJ2-7; TRBD2 agrees at 15 bases. The germline V gene encodes CDR1 SNHLY and CDR2 FYNNEI. Germline trimming cut 4 bases from V and 7 bases from J; bases unmatched to any gene: 11. The CDR3 is made up of 17 amino acids. The CDR3 loop reads CASSGSYGLAGGSEQYF. The CDR3 DNA is TGTGCCAGCAGTGGAAGTTATGGACTAGCGGGAGGGAGTGAGCAGTACTTC.